This is a list of T cell receptor beta chains from one sample in a study of CD8 T cells in ankylosing spondylitis. TCRdb reprocessed the 5' RACE reads via MiXCR and lists one record per CDR3 protein. This table has roughly 130,000 distinct CDR3 sequences, roughly 13% appearing once. Source material: blood, either unsorted or a sorted T cell fraction (not recorded which). The receptors originated from a female donor with ankylosing spondylitis or in good health (not recorded which). CDR3s include the opening cysteine and the closing phenylalanine or tryptophan. D genes are given only for firm matches. Rows may omit the clone size; those that give it use once, few, many or a size class.

.	.	TRBV2	TRBJ1-1	TGTGCCAGCAGTGGGACAACGATGAACACTGAAGCTTTCTTT	CASSGTTMNTEAFF
TRBD1	.	TRBV7-8	TRBJ2-2	TGTGCCAGCAGCCCAAGGGGACAGTCCAACACCGGGGAGCTGTTTTTT	CASSPRGQSNTGELFF
TRBD1	.	TRBV11-2	TRBJ1-1	TGTGCCAGCAAGCTATTGGACAGGCTGAACACTGAAGCTTTCTTT	CASKLLDRLNTEAFF
.	.	TRBV23-1	TRBJ2-2	TGCGCCAGCAGTACTTACCCCCACGGGGAGCTGTTTTTT	CASSTYPHGELFF
.	many	TRBV12-3/TRBV12-4	TRBJ2-3	TGTGCCAGCAGCCTGAAAACAAGTCCGGCGGCAGATACGCAGTATTTT	CASSLKTSPAADTQYF
.	many	TRBV5-4	TRBJ1-6	TGTGCCAGCAGCTTAAAGATCCCTGCCGATTCACCCCTCCACTTT	CASSLKIPADSPLHF
.	.	TRBV29-1	TRBJ1-1	TGCAGCGTTGGGCCCCCCGGGGGATGGACTGAAGCTTTCTTT	CSVGPPGGWTEAFF
.	few	TRBV10-3	TRBJ1-2	TGTGCCATCAGTGAAAGAGGTTTTTATGGCTACACCTTC	CAISERGFYGYTF
TRBD2	.	TRBV7-2	TRBJ2-7	TGTGCCAGCAGCTTTACTAGCGGGGAACCCTACGAGCAGTACTTC	CASSFTSGEPYEQYF
TRBD1	few	TRBV7-9	TRBJ2-7	TGTGCCAGCAGCTTAGTTCGGACAGGGTCCTACGAGCAGTACTTC	CASSLVRTGSYEQYF
TRBD1	many	TRBV7-9	TRBJ1-1	TGTGCCAGCAGCCTGCGGACAGGGTCGATGAACACTGAAGCTTTCTTT	CASSLRTGSMNTEAFF
.	.	TRBV20-1	TRBJ1-1	TGCAGTGCTAGGGCCGGGACAATGAACACTGAAGCTTTCTTT	CSARAGTMNTEAFF
.	many	TRBV7-9	TRBJ1-1	TGTGCCAGCAGCTTACGACTTCCGAACACTGAAGCTTTCTTT	CASSLRLPNTEAFF
TRBD2	.	TRBV12-3/TRBV12-4	TRBJ2-2	TGTGCCAGCAGTCAGACTAGCGGGAGGACCGGGGAGCTGTTTTTT	CASSQTSGRTGELFF
.	few	TRBV25-1	TRBJ2-1	TGTGCCAGCAGGTCCACGGGTAGCTCCTACAATGAGCAGTTCTTC	CASRSTGSSYNEQFF
TRBD1	few	TRBV6-1	TRBJ2-2	TGTGCCAGCAGTGTAACAGGGGTCGGCACCGGGGAGCTGTTTTTT	CASSVTGVGTGELFF
.	many	TRBV24-1	TRBJ2-1	TGTGCCACCAGTGATACGGGGTACAATGAGCAGTTCTTC	CATSDTGYNEQFF
TRBD1	.	TRBV6-1	TRBJ1-4	TGTGCCAGCAGTCGGACAGGGAAGGATGAAAAACTGTTTTTT	CASSRTGKDEKLFF
.	.	TRBV7-6	TRBJ2-2	TGTGCCACCTGTGACGAGTGGAACACCGGGGAGCTGTTTTTT	CATCDEWNTGELFF
.	many	TRBV20-1	TRBJ2-3	TGCAGTGCTAGAGGGGCCGGGCCCACGCAGTATTTT	CSARGAGPTQYF
.	many	TRBV11-2	TRBJ2-3	TGTGCCAGCAGCTTAGGGGCACCTACAACAGATACGCAGTATTTT	CASSLGAPTTDTQYF
TRBD1	.	TRBV7-2	TRBJ2-5	TGTGCCAGCAGCTTAGGACTCACAGGGGGCTACGAGACCCAGTACTTC	CASSLGLTGGYETQYF
.	.	TRBV7-6	TRBJ1-1	TGTGCCAACAGCCCTGAAAGGGGTGAAGCTTTCTTT	CANSPERGEAFF
.	few	TRBV5-1	TRBJ1-6	TGCGCCAGCAGCCCTGGACAGTTAACCTATAATTCACCCCTCCACTTT	CASSPGQLTYNSPLHF
TRBD1	.	TRBV12-3/TRBV12-4	TRBJ2-7	TGTGCCAGCAGTTTAGGGGGACAGGGTAATCGCGAGCAGTACTTC	CASSLGGQGNREQYF
TRBD1	few	TRBV4-2	TRBJ1-2	TGTGCCAGCAGCCAAGCTCTACAGGGGGAGAGCTATGGCTACACCTTC	CASSQALQGESYGYTF
.	many	TRBV5-1	TRBJ2-6	TGCGCCAGCAGCCTACAGTCAGGACGGCCTGGGGCCAACGTCCTGACTTTC	CASSLQSGRPGANVLTF
.	few	TRBV4-2	TRBJ2-2	TGTGCCAGCAGCCAAGAGGGACAAGCGAACACCGGGGAGCTGTTTTTT	CASSQEGQANTGELFF
.	.	TRBV5-1	TRBJ2-6	TGCGCCAGCAGTGGGGCGGATTCTGGGGCCAACGGCCTGACTTTC	CASSGADSGANGLTF
.	many	TRBV11-2	TRBJ1-1	TGTGCCAGCAGTCGACAGCATCAGTTCGCTTTCTTT	CASSRQHQFAFF
TRBD1	many	TRBV5-1	TRBJ1-2	TGCGCCAGCAGCTGGAACAGGGGTGGCTATGGCTACACCTTC	CASSWNRGGYGYTF